This paragraph reports one T cell receptor (beta chain). Its antigen is still unknown. The sample originates from a study of T cell responses to AZD1222 COVID-19 vaccine. Study results and limitations: The donors showed a predominance of white British ancestry and of females, with possible underestimation of clonal diversity.

Profiled with immunoSEQ multiplex PCR; TCRdb holds only in-frame clones, not every one. This sample has 60,000 or so clones, with roughly 84% found just once. The CDR3 is made up of 13 amino acids. Trimming took off 5 bases at V and 3 bases at J, with 11 bases between the two ends. CDR1 is SNHLY, CDR2 FYNNEI, per germline. Sample: peripheral blood, taken on day 0 of AZD1222 vaccination. The sequence derives from an adult in good health. The chain links TRBV2 to TRBJ2-7, with D possibly being TRBD1 or TRBD2 (5 bases each). The CDR3 here is CASSLGPNYEQYV. The DNA of the CDR3 is TGTGCCAGCAGTTTGGGACCAAACTACGAGCAGTACGTC.